This T cell receptor (beta chain) was profiled in a study of T cell responses to AZD1222 COVID-19 vaccine. Of note for this clone: Antigen specificity is unknown.

Generated by immunoSEQ multiplex PCR, the TCRdb table keeps only in-frame clones and is missing some. Of more than 95,000 clones listed, 75% to 90% are singletons. This CDR3 comprises 15 residues. The germline V and J ends were trimmed by 0 bases and 1 base, with 9 bases remaining between them. Germline V gene data show CDR1 as LGHNA and CDR2 as YSLEER. Study-level points and caveats: The donor group comprised mostly white British people and more females; the analysis possibly underestimated clonal diversity. Vaccine-associated CD4 TCRs ranged over spike, dominating at 160-218 and 743-854. In all cases, repertoires were sampled only after the peak T cell response. Regions left unmutated in variants are reportedly the target of nearly half of spike-specific TCRs.

The receptor comes from an adult in good health. The sequencing used peripheral blood, collected on day 0 of MenACWY control vaccination. V usage is TRBV4-3 and J usage is TRBJ2-5; TRBD1 might be the D (5 bases). The CDR3 is CASSQDADSQETQYF. CDR3 nucleotides: TGCGCCAGCAGCCAAGACGCAGACAGCCAAGAGACCCAGTACTTC.